Presented here are 23 T cell receptor beta chains from one specimen sequenced in a study of blood T cell repertoires in COVID-19. Data came from immunoSEQ multiplex PCR; TCRdb stores just in-frame clones and leaves some out. The sample shows about 250,000 clones, 88% of them seen only once. Sequencing was done on a sample of peripheral blood. All receptors derive from a woman younger than 45 with acute or convalescent COVID-19.

The rearrangement links TRBV6-2 or TRBV6-3 to TRBJ1-1; TRBD1 aligns across 7 bases. There are 16 residues in the CDR3. Germline CDR1 reads MNHEY; CDR2 reads SVGEGT. Unmatched junction bases numbered 8, after V lost 4 bases and J lost 0 bases. CDR3 bases: TGTGCCAGCAGTTCAACAGGGACAGTCTTGAACACTGAAGCTTTCTTT. Amino acids: CASSSTGTVLNTEAFF.

This chain joins TRBV5-8 and TRBJ2-1, with D tentatively TRBD2 (6 bases). Germline assignment: CDR1 SGHTS and CDR2 YDEGEE. With 4 bases removed from V and 3 bases from J, the gap between germline ends came to 20 bases. The CDR3 is 17 residues long. CDR3 coding DNA: TGTGCCAGCAGCCACTACACGGCTAGCGCTAACTACAATGAGCAGTTCTTC. This encodes CASSHYTASANYNEQFF.

The V gene is TRBV21-1, the J gene TRBJ2-2; the table's D call, TRBD1, was not checked against the DNA. TRBV21-1 is deemed a pseudogene. The CDR3 contains 16 residues. The CDR3 bases are TGTGCCAGCAGCATAAGACAGGGAACGGACACCGGGGAGCTGTTTTTT. As protein: CASSIRQGTDTGELFF.

The chain links TRBV5-1 to TRBJ2-7, with 10 bases aligning to TRBD2. The CDR3 loop spans 14 amino acids. Germline V gene sequence: CDR1 SGHRS, CDR2 YFSETQ. Trimming took 2 bases from V and 7 from J; bases not matched to a gene: 6. The CDR3 here is CASSLAGGPIEQYF. The CDR3 DNA reads as TGCGCCAGCAGCTTAGCGGGAGGGCCGATAGAGCAGTACTTC.

The genes are TRBV5-5 and TRBJ1-1; tentative D call: TRBD1 (5 bases). Germline V gene lookup returns CDR1 SGHKS and CDR2 YYEKEE (reference sequence). Trimming left V 0 bases short and J 5 bases short, with 8 bases between. The CDR3 consists of 13 residues. CDR3 loop: CASSLDGGTEAFF. The CDR3 nucleotides read TGTGCCAGCAGCTTGGACGGGGGGACTGAAGCTTTCTTT.

The chain uses TRBV27 and TRBJ2-7, with TRBD2 matching over 10 bases. V trimming: 8 bases; J trimming: 3 bases; junction bases outside the gene matches: 4. The CDR3 consists of 13 residues. Germline-derived CDR1 and CDR2 are MNHEY and SMNVEV (reference sequence). In DNA form, the CDR3 reads TGTGCCAGCGGCTCTAGCGGGAGCTACGAGCAGTACTTC. It translates to CASGSSGSYEQYF.

The genes are TRBV4-3 and TRBJ2-3; D gene ambiguous. Trimming removed 1 base from V and 2 bases from J, with 19 bases in between. Germline CDR1 reads LGHNA; CDR2 reads YSLEER. This CDR3 is 18 amino acids long. The CDR3 spells CASSQGVGGSAFTDTQYF. CDR3 in DNA: TGCGCCAGCAGCCAAGGCGTAGGCGGTTCCGCCTTCACAGATACGCAGTATTTT.

Only a few counts were recorded for this clone. The genes are TRBV30 and TRBJ1-2; 8 bases fit TRBD1. The CDR3 runs 12 residues. V was pared by 6 bases and J by 4 bases, with 4 bases of the junction left unmatched. CDR1 is GTSNPN and CDR2 is SVGIG in the germline V gene (reference sequence). The CDR3, as DNA: TGTGCCTGCCAGGGGGCTGGCTATGGCTACACCTTC. Protein sequence: CACQGAGYGYTF.

This clone has more than one count but fewer than ten. The chain recombines TRBV4-3 with TRBJ2-7; D gene uncertain. V was trimmed by 3 bases and J by 0 bases, leaving 9 bases between them. The CDR3 has 14 residues. Per the germline V gene, CDR1 is LGHNA and CDR2 is YSLEER. The CDR3 here is CASSQGGGSYEQYF. CDR3 DNA: TGCGCCAGCAGCCAGGGTGGCGGCTCCTACGAGCAGTACTTC.

The V gene is TRBV30, the J gene TRBJ2-5; possible D gene TRBD2, 6 bases. Trimming removed 2 bases from V and 1 base from J, with 17 bases in between. The CDR3 covers 16 residues. Germline CDR1 reads GTSNPN; CDR2 reads SVGIG (reference sequence). The CDR3, as DNA: TGTGCCTGGAGTCAACCTAGCGTACGACCCCAAGAGACCCAGTACTTC. Its protein is CAWSQPSVRPQETQYF. The whole variable domain, remainder taken from reference TRBV30 and TRBJ2-5, is SQTIHQWPATLVQPVGSPLSLECTVEGTSNPNLYWYRQAAGRGLQLLFYSVGIGQISSEVPQNLSASRPQDRQFILSSKKLLLSDSGFYLCAWSQPSVRPQETQYFGPGTRLLVL.

The rearrangement uses TRBV6-5 and TRBJ1-5, with unresolved D. Trimming pared 5 bases from V and 7 bases from J, leaving 12 bases between. Germline values: CDR1 MNHEY, CDR2 SVGAGI. The CDR3 spans 13 residues. CDR3 sequence: CASSSVGSQPQHF. The CDR3 DNA sequence: TGTGCCAGCAGTAGTGTTGGGAGCCAGCCCCAGCATTTT.

The gene calls are TRBV9 and TRBJ2-7; tentatively, D is TRBD1 (5 bases). This CDR3 is built from 13 residues. Between the trimmed V and J ends, which lost 0 bases and 1 base, there was a span of 5 bases. Germline loops: CDR1 SGDLS, CDR2 YYNGEE. The CDR3 loop is CASSVAGSYEQYF. The CDR3 DNA sequence: TGTGCCAGCAGCGTAGCAGGGTCCTACGAGCAGTACTTC. Using reference TRBV9 and TRBJ2-7 for the parts outside the CDR3, the full variable domain is DSGVTQTPKHLITATGQRVTLRCSPRSGDLSVYWYQQSLDQGLQFLIQYYNGEERAKGNILERFSAQQFPDLHSELNLSSLELGDSALYFCASSVAGSYEQYFGPGTRLTVT.

This clone was seen just once. This chain connects TRBV6-5 to TRBJ1-4; 9 nucleotides align to TRBD1. Per the germline V gene, CDR1 is MNHEY and CDR2 is SVGAGI. This CDR3 contains 14 residues. Germline trimming cut 6 bases from V and 3 bases from J; bases unmatched to any gene: 2. Here the CDR3 DNA reads TGTGCCAGCAGACGGACAGGGGCTAATGAAAAACTGTTTTTT. Translated, it gives CASRRTGANEKLFF.

This chain links TRBV11-3 with TRBJ2-7, with TRBD2 as a possible D gene (5 bases). Germline loops: CDR1 SGHNT, CDR2 YENEEA. The CDR3 consists of 15 residues. V was pared by 5 bases and J by 7 bases, with 21 bases between. The CDR3 DNA reads TGTGCCAGCAGCCTTCCCGCGGAGTTAGCGAGAGAGCAGTACTTC. Protein sequence: CASSLPAELAREQYF. Full variable domain (missing parts from reference TRBV11-3 and TRBJ2-7): EAGVVQSPRYKIIEKKQPVAFWCNPISGHNTLYWYLQNLGQGPELLIRYENEEAVDDSQLPKDRFSAERLKGVDSTLKIQPAELGDSAVYLCASSLPAELAREQYFGPGTRLTVT.

The chain joins TRBV9 to TRBJ2-5, with TRBD1 matching over 8 bases. CDR1 is SGDLS and CDR2 is YYNGEE in the germline V gene. V gave up 3 bases and J gave up 4 bases; unmatched junction bases: 14. The CDR3 is 17 amino acids. DNA of the CDR3: TGTGCCAGCAGCGAGGGGGTAGGACAGGGTGTTCGAGAGACCCAGTACTTC. Translating it yields CASSEGVGQGVRETQYF.

The V gene is TRBV5-1, the J gene TRBJ2-3; a weak D match, TRBD2 (5 bases). Germline CDR1 and CDR2: SGHRS and YFSETQ. The CDR3 consists of 15 residues. V shed 4 bases and J shed 2 bases, with 14 bases lying between them. CDR3: CASSRDPGYTDTQYF. CDR3 in DNA: TGCGCCAGCAGCCGTGACCCGGGGTACACAGATACGCAGTATTTT.

The J gene is TRBJ1-5, the V gene TRBV19; 10 positions agree with TRBD1. The CDR3 has 15 residues. Germline lookup yields CDR1 LNHDA and CDR2 SQIVND (reference sequence). After removal of 3 bases from V and 7 bases from J, the junction contained 6 bases not matched to a gene. The CDR3 nucleotides read TGTGCCAGTAGTATTGGACAGGGGGTGCGGCAGCCCCAGCATTTT. Translated, it gives CASSIGQGVRQPQHF.

This chain uses TRBV6-5 with TRBJ1-4; 8 bases match TRBD1. Germline CDR1 is MNHEY and CDR2 is SVGAGI. The CDR3 is 14 amino acids. V lost 7 bases and J lost 8; bases outside the gene matches: 9. DNA of the CDR3: TGTGCCAGCAAATTGGACAGGGTGAACGAAAAACTGTTTTTT. Amino acid sequence: CASKLDRVNEKLFF.

This rearrangement joins TRBV27 to TRBJ1-6, with D unresolved. The CDR3 sequence is 14 residues long. Trimming shortened V by 7 bases and J by 6 bases, and 13 bases separated the two germline ends. Germline CDR1 MNHEY, CDR2 SMNVEV (reference sequence). This chain's CDR3 is CASKYDTSNSPLHF. In DNA form, the CDR3 reads TGTGCCAGCAAGTATGACACCTCTAATTCACCCCTCCACTTT.

V and J are TRBV27 and TRBJ2-7; D not resolved. Trimming removed 8 bases from V and 4 bases from J, with 21 bases in between. Germline V lookup: CDR1 MNHEY, CDR2 SMNVEV (reference sequence). CDR3 length: 15 residues. The CDR3 region has the DNA TGTGCCAGCTCCAACATACTATCGCCGCCATACGAGCAGTACTTC. Protein sequence: CASSNILSPPYEQYF.

The rearrangement uses TRBV30 and TRBJ2-4, with 13 bases that match TRBD2. This CDR3 spans 14 amino acids. From germline, CDR1 is GTSNPN and CDR2 SVGIG (reference sequence). V was clipped by 2 bases and J by 15 bases; unmatched bases: 10. The CDR3 nucleotides are TGTGCCTGGAGTTCATCCTGGACTAGCGGGAGAACGTACTTC. This gives the protein CAWSSSWTSGRTYF. Full variable domain (remainder filled in from reference TRBV30 and TRBJ2-4): SQTIHQWPATLVQPVGSPLSLECTVEGTSNPNLYWYRQAAGRGLQLLFYSVGIGQISSEVPQNLSASRPQDRQFILSSKKLLLSDSGFYLCAWSSSWTSGRTYFGAGTRLSVL.

The chain couples TRBV18 to TRBJ2-1; TRBD2 might be the D (6 bases). The CDR3 extends over 14 amino acids. Between the trimmed V and J ends, which lost 3 bases and 7 bases, there was a span of 13 bases. Germline V gives CDR1 KGHSH, CDR2 LQKENI. CDR3 DNA sequence: TGTGCCAGCTCACCCCGGCTAGCGTGGAATGAGCAGTTCTTC. Protein sequence: CASSPRLAWNEQFF.

The chain employs TRBV30 and TRBJ1-5, with 7 bases that match TRBD1. The CDR3 is made up of 13 amino acids. After removal of 3 bases from V and 5 bases from J, the junction contained 4 bases not matched to a gene. CDR1 is GTSNPN and CDR2 is SVGIG in the germline V gene (reference sequence). This CDR3 reads CAWRDRVDQPQHF. The CDR3 nucleotides read TGTGCCTGGAGAGACAGGGTGGATCAGCCCCAGCATTTT.